The next 7 T cell receptor beta chains were all read from a single sample in a study of cytotoxic CD8 clonotypes in ibrutinib-treated CLL. The assay was immunoSEQ multiplex PCR, and TCRdb's table has in-frame clones only and misses some. Among about 200,000 clones listed, nearly 80% were seen once. Source: PBMCs, taken after 12 months of ibrutinib treatment. Receptor source: a human donor with chronic lymphocytic leukemia.

This chain connects TRBV6-6 to TRBJ1-3; 7 nucleotides match TRBD1. Losses at the gene ends were 2 bases for V and 0 bases for J; bases not matched to a gene: 1. The CDR3 spans 15 residues. CDR1 is MNHNY and CDR2 is SVGAGI in the germline V gene (reference sequence). CDR3 region: CASSYNRGSGNTIYF. The CDR3 nucleotides read TGTGCCAGCAGTTACAACAGGGGCTCTGGAAACACCATATATTTT.

This clone was seen just once. The chain carries TRBV5-4 and TRBJ1-2, with a possible D match to TRBD1 (6 bases). CDR3 length equals 14 residues. Germline CDR1 is SGHNT and CDR2 is YYREEE (reference sequence). V was pared by 2 bases and J by 5 bases, with 13 bases between. The CDR3, as DNA: TGTGCCAGCAGCTTTTTCGGGGGCGCGTATGGCTACACCTTC. Its protein is CASSFFGGAYGYTF.

This clone was seen repeatedly, ten times or more. This chain connects TRBV9 to TRBJ2-1; 8 bases match TRBD1. J lost 5 bases, V lost 1 base, and 2 bases had no gene match. Germline CDR1 and CDR2: SGDLS and YYNGEE. The CDR3 has 14 amino acids. CDR3 nucleotide sequence: TGTGCCAGCAGCGTACAGGGGGCTAACAATGAGCAGTTCTTC. It translates to CASSVQGANNEQFF.

CDR3 in DNA: TGCGCCAGCAGCTTGGCCCCTCTCCGGACAGCGAGCTCCTACGAGCAGTACTTC. This sequence encodes CASSLAPLRTASSYEQYF. This sequence joins TRBV5-1 and TRBJ2-7; D may be TRBD1 (6 bases). The CDR3 spans 18 residues. Looked up from germline, CDR1 is SGHRS and CDR2 is YFSETQ. Trimming shortened V by 0 bases and J by 0 bases, and 19 bases separated the two germline ends.

CDR3 in DNA: TGTGCCAGTAGTATAGTTAGGAGCACCGGGGAGCTGTTTTTT. Translating it yields CASSIVRSTGELFF. The J gene is TRBJ2-2, the V gene TRBV19; no reliable D call. CDR1 and CDR2 (germline): LNHDA, SQIVND (reference sequence). The CDR3 spans 14 residues. The germline V and J ends were trimmed by 1 base and 4 bases, with 7 bases remaining between them.

This clone was seen only a few times. V usage is TRBV29-1 and J usage is TRBJ2-3; 10 nucleotides align to TRBD1. Trimming cost V 6 bases and J 5 bases; bases outside gene matches: 5. CDR3 length: 13 residues. Looked up from germline, CDR1 is SQVTM and CDR2 is ANQGSEA. The CDR3 loop is CSVSRDRGDTQYF. As DNA, the CDR3 is TGCAGCGTGTCCCGGGACAGGGGAGATACGCAGTATTTT.

This rearrangement joins TRBV19 to TRBJ2-5; 15 bases match TRBD2. Germline trimming cut 4 bases from V and 5 bases from J; bases unmatched to any gene: 2. From germline, CDR1 is LNHDA and CDR2 SQIVND (reference sequence). The CDR3 extends over 15 amino acids. The CDR3 loop is CASSRTSGGVETQYF. The DNA of the CDR3 is TGTGCCAGTAGTAGGACTAGCGGGGGGGTTGAGACCCAGTACTTC.